One sample yielded the 18 T cell receptor beta chains listed below, sequenced in a study of blood T cell repertoires in COVID-19 (TCRdb year 2020). Library preparation employed the immunoSEQ multiplex PCR assay. TCRdb stores this immuneACCESS table with in-frame sequences only. Part of the clones is absent; in the studies checked, under half of the shortfall reflects unresolved V genes, and no reason is known for the rest. In this sample the table shows 60,000 to 90,000 clones, around 90% of which occur a single time. The ten largest make up approximately 0.74% of the sample. The sample consisted of peripheral blood. The receptors originated from a woman of 80 years or more with acute or convalescent COVID-19.

The chain has TRBV5-1 and TRBJ1-1; D possibly corresponds to TRBD1 (6 bases). Germline CDR1 is SGHRS and CDR2 is YFSETQ. The CDR3 has 16 residues. V lost 5 bases, J lost 0 bases, and 17 bases lay in between. The CDR3 loop reads CASRKYRAGMNTEAFF. Written as DNA, the CDR3 is TGCGCCAGCAGGAAATACAGGGCCGGGATGAACACTGAAGCTTTCTTT.

The chain carries TRBV7-6 and TRBJ2-1; 8 bases line up with TRBD2. This CDR3 comprises 17 residues. With V trimmed by 5 bases and J by 4 bases, 13 bases remained unmatched. Germline CDR1 reads SGHVS; CDR2 reads FNYEAQ. In DNA, the CDR3 is TGTGCCAGCAGCAAATTCTCCCCGGCGGGAGGTTACAATGAGCAGTTCTTC. It yields the protein CASSKFSPAGGYNEQFF.

The genes are TRBV9 and TRBJ2-2; a weak D match, TRBD1 (6 bases). Trimming took 6 bases from V and 1 from J, leaving 7 bases between them. This CDR3 comprises 13 residues. Germline V lookup: CDR1 SGDLS, CDR2 YYNGEE. CDR3 in DNA: TGTGCCAGCAAGACAGGGAACACCGGGGAGCTGTTTTTT. Translating it yields CASKTGNTGELFF.

The chain carries TRBV19 and TRBJ2-3, with 10 bases that match TRBD2. This CDR3 has 16 residues. Germline values: CDR1 LNHDA, CDR2 SQIVND (reference sequence). V gave up 5 bases and J gave up 5 bases; unmatched junction bases: 10. CDR3 in DNA: TGTGCCAGTAGTTCCCTGAGCGGGGGGGCAGGAGATACGCAGTATTTT. This sequence encodes CASSSLSGGAGDTQYF.

V is TRBV27 and J is TRBJ2-1, with D uncertain. The germline V and J ends were trimmed by 2 bases and 9 bases, with 17 bases remaining between them. Germline V gene lookup returns CDR1 MNHEY and CDR2 SMNVEV (reference sequence). This CDR3 contains 15 residues. CDR3 nucleotide sequence: TGTGCCAGCAGTTTACGACCGTTCGGCGGAAGTGAGCAGTTCTTC. This gives the protein CASSLRPFGGSEQFF.

V is TRBV9 and J is TRBJ2-7, with D maybe TRBD1 (5 bases). CDR1 and CDR2 from the germline V gene are SGDLS and YYNGEE. This CDR3 is 16 amino acids long. V dropped 0 bases and J dropped 5 bases, with 18 bases sitting between them. CDR3 loop: CASSVGPGPGVHEQYF. The CDR3 DNA reads TGTGCCAGCAGCGTAGGACCAGGGCCTGGGGTCCACGAGCAGTACTTC.

The gene calls are TRBV2 and TRBJ2-2; 7 nucleotides line up with TRBD2. The V segment lost 5 bases and the J segment 4 bases; nucleotides outside the gene matches: 16. Germline V gene data show CDR1 as SNHLY and CDR2 as FYNNEI. CDR3 length equals 18 residues. The CDR3 is CASSKKRGRYTATGELFF. DNA of the CDR3: TGTGCCAGCAGTAAGAAGCGGGGACGATACACAGCCACCGGGGAGCTGTTTTTT.

V and J are TRBV19 and TRBJ2-2; TRBD2 matches 7 bases. The V segment lost 5 bases and the J segment 3 bases; nucleotides outside the gene matches: 6. The length of the CDR3 is 15 residues. Germline-derived CDR1 and CDR2 are LNHDA and SQIVND (reference sequence). The CDR3 reads CASSGGEAHTGELFF. CDR3 bases: TGTGCCAGTAGTGGGGGGGAGGCCCACACCGGGGAGCTGTTTTTT.

This clone has a single count. The genes are TRBV9 and TRBJ2-1; 8 positions agree with TRBD2. Germline assignment: CDR1 SGDLS and CDR2 YYNGEE. V shed 7 bases and J 7 bases; nucleotides not matched to a gene: 7. This CDR3 region has 13 residues. CDR3 region: CASAGGDRNEQFF. The CDR3 DNA is TGTGCCAGCGCGGGGGGCGATAGAAATGAGCAGTTCTTC.

The J gene is TRBJ1-5, the V gene TRBV6-6; 9 bases match TRBD1. After removal of 2 bases from V and 4 bases from J, the junction contained 6 bases not matched to a gene. This CDR3 comprises 16 residues. CDR1 MNHNY and CDR2 SVGAGI come from the germline V gene (reference sequence). CDR3 protein: CASSYGTGNVNQPQHF. In DNA, the CDR3 is TGTGCCAGCAGTTACGGGACAGGGAACGTTAATCAGCCCCAGCATTTT.

The V call is TRBV6-2 or TRBV6-3, the J call TRBJ2-6, with 7 bases identical to TRBD1. The CDR3 runs to 15 residues. Germline CDR1 and CDR2: MNHEY and SVGEGT. Trimming at V came to 3 bases and at J to 2 bases, leaving 1 base not matched to a gene. CDR3 nucleotides: TGTGCCAGCAGTTATCAGGGGGCTGGGGCCAACGTCCTGACTTTC. Translating gives CASSYQGAGANVLTF.

This clone was counted a single time. The chain is built from TRBV7-2 and TRBJ1-2; TRBD1 aligns across 7 bases. After removal of 1 base from V and 6 bases from J, the junction contained 2 bases not matched to a gene. Germline CDR1 reads SGHTA; CDR2 reads FQGNSA. This CDR3 is 13 amino acids long. This CDR3 is CASSLEQGHGYTF. The CDR3 DNA follows: TGTGCCAGCAGCTTAGAACAGGGGCATGGCTACACCTTC.

This clone was seen a few times. The V and J genes are TRBV5-1 and TRBJ2-2; 10 nucleotides agree with TRBD2. V lost 4 bases to trimming and J lost 0 bases; unmatched junction nucleotides: 6. Germline V gene data show CDR1 as SGHRS and CDR2 as YFSETQ. The CDR3 sequence is 17 residues long. CDR3 amino acids: CASSPGLANPNTGELFF. The DNA of the CDR3 is TGCGCCAGCAGCCCGGGACTAGCGAACCCGAACACCGGGGAGCTGTTTTTT.

The rearrangement links TRBV7-6 to TRBJ1-1, with TRBD1 as a possible D gene (5 bases). The germline CDR1 and CDR2 sequences are SGHVS and FNYEAQ. V shed 1 base and J shed 0 bases, with 6 bases lying between them. The CDR3 length is 14 residues. CDR3 sequence reads: CASSLEQVNTEAFF. The DNA for the CDR3 is TGTGCCAGCAGCTTAGAACAGGTGAACACTGAAGCTTTCTTT.

This chain joins TRBV7-8 and TRBJ1-1; D gene uncertain. The germline V gene has CDR1 SGHVS and CDR2 FQNEAQ. The ends were cut back, 9 bases at V and 0 bases at J, with 17 bases in the middle. This CDR3 has 15 residues. The CDR3 DNA follows: TGTGCCAGTCGTCCCGGGGTTGAAATGAACACTGAAGCTTTCTTT. This encodes CASRPGVEMNTEAFF.

This clone was counted a few times. This chain connects TRBV20-1 to TRBJ2-7; D may be TRBD1 (6 bases). V was cut by 3 bases and J by 0 bases, with 15 bases left in between. CDR1 and CDR2 from the germline V gene are DFQATT and SNEGSKA (reference sequence). This CDR3 has 15 residues. CDR3 sequence: CSASDLGGVSYEQYF. DNA for the CDR3: TGCAGTGCTAGTGACTTAGGGGGAGTCTCCTACGAGCAGTACTTC.

This chain uses TRBV28 with TRBJ1-4; 10 bases are shared with TRBD1. The CDR3 runs to 17 residues. The V gene end was trimmed by 3 bases and the J gene end by 3 bases; junction bases not matched to a gene: 7. The germline V gene has CDR1 MDHEN and CDR2 SYDVKM. CDR3 DNA sequence: TGTGCCAGCAGTTTGTTGGGACAGGGGATCCCTAATGAAAAACTGTTTTTT. It specifies CASSLLGQGIPNEKLFF.

The genes are TRBV19 and TRBJ1-1; D gene ambiguous. The CDR3 covers 13 residues. V lost 2 bases, J lost 1 base, and 5 bases lay in between. From germline, CDR1 is LNHDA and CDR2 SQIVND (reference sequence). CDR3 nucleotide sequence: TGTGCCAGTAGTATAATGAGGAACACTGAAGCTTTCTTT. Translating gives CASSIMRNTEAFF.